The source of this TCR beta chain is a study of blood T cell repertoires in COVID-19. The method was immunoSEQ multiplex PCR; TCRdb's version includes in-frame clones alone and lacks a portion of them. The table lists fewer than 40,000 clones, approximately 85% of them singletons. The sequenced material came from peripheral blood. This TCR came from a human donor in a cohort sampled during active COVID-19.

The CDR3 loop is CATSRVTGNNQPQHF. The CDR3 bases are TGTGCCACCAGCAGAGTTACAGGTAACAATCAGCCCCAGCATTTT. J is TRBJ1-5 and V is TRBV15, with D possibly TRBD1 on 5 matching bases. This CDR3 has 15 residues. CDR1 is LNHNV, CDR2 YYDKDF, per germline (reference sequence). V lost 1 base and J 3 bases, leaving 10 bases between the germline ends.